This T cell receptor (beta chain) emerged from a study of blood T cell repertoires in COVID-19. Background on the study: Specimens from acute and convalescent COVID-19 originated in the United States, Italy and Spain. Sample material is recorded as cDNA or gDNA derived from T cells, B-cell-depleted T cells, or PBMCs.

The CDR3 spans 15 residues. The germline CDR1 and CDR2 sequences are MGHRA and YSYEKL. After removal of 0 bases from V and 5 bases from J, the junction contained 5 bases not matched to a gene. Seattle participants joined during active infection and were tracked over time. Under the authors' procedure: Reference gene primers were amplified, and this amplification served to estimate nucleated cell counts. The table came from immunoSEQ multiplex PCR; TCRdb's copy has only in-frame clones and leaves some out. V and J calls plus clone size are reproduced from that table; the DNA served to infer D and trimming. Of nearly 350,000 clones in the sample, approximately 87% were seen once.

This receptor was obtained from a woman in her forties or fifties with COVID-19, enrolled during active disease. The sequenced sample was peripheral blood. The rearrangement joins TRBV4-1 to TRBJ2-3; 7 bases line up with TRBD2. The CDR3 DNA is TGCGCCAGCAGCCAAGATCCAGCGGGACGAGATACGCAGTATTTT. It yields the protein CASSQDPAGRDTQYF.